The clone carrying this T cell receptor (beta chain) turned up a few times. As yet, its antigen is unknown. The J segment lost 4 bases and the V segment lost 3 bases, leaving 6 bases of the junction unmatched. CDR3 length equals 15 residues. CDR1 and CDR2 (germline): MGHRA, YSYEKL. The data stem from a study of T-cell memory formation after mild COVID-19. As for the study in general: Largely, TCR clusters stayed within a single donor. Study results and caveats: A balance of CD4 and CD8 characterized clones contracting day 15 to 85, whereas later expanders leaned CD4+. Day 37-peaking second-wave clones had unconfirmed SARS-CoV-2 specificity.

5'RACE with constant-segment primers yielded barcoded, UMI-tagged TCR alpha and TCR beta cDNA libraries. TCRdb ran MiXCR on the 5' RACE reads and lists one entry per CDR3 protein. The data hold some 150,000 distinct CDR3 sequences, with approximately 5.7% observed a single time. This chain uses TRBV4-1 with TRBJ1-5, with TRBD1 identical over 7 bases. The source material was PBMCs or a T cell subset sorted from them (not recorded which). This receptor was taken from an adult woman who had mild COVID-19 (a few samples of this study predate the infection). Cell type and time point are not known. The CDR3, as DNA: TGCGCCAGCAGCCATTTCGGACAGGCTAATCAGCCCCAGCATTTT. Translated: CASSHFGQANQPQHF.